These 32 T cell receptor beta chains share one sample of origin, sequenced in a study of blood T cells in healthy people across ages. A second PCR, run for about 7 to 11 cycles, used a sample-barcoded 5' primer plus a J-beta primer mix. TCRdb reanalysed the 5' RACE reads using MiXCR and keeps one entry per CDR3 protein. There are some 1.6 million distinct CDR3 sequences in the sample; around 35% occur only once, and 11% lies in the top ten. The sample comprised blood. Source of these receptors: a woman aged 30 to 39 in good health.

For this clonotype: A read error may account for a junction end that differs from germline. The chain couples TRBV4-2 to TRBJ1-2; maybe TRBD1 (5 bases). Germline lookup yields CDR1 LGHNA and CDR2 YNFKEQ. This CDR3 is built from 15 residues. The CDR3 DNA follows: TGTGCCAGCAACCAAGATCCCGGGGGAGCGTATGGCTACACCTTC. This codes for CASNQDPGGAYGYTF.

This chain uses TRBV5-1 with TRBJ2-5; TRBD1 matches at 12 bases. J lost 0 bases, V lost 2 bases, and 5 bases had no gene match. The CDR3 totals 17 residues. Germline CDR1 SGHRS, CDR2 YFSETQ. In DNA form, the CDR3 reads TGCGCCAGCAGCTTCGGGACAGGGGGCCTGTACCAAGAGACCCAGTACTTC. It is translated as CASSFGTGGLYQETQYF.

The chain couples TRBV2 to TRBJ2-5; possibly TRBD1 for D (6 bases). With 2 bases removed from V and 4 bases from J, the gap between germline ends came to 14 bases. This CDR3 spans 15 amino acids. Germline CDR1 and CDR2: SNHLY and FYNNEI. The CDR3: CASSEYGTPTETQYF. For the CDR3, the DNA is TGTGCCAGCAGTGAATACGGGACACCTACAGAGACCCAGTACTTC.

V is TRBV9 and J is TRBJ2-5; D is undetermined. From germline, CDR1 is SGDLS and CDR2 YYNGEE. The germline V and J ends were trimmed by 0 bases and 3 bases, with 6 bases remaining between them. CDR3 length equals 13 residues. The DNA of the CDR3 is TGTGCCAGCAGCGTAGGATTCGAAGAGACCCAGTACTTC. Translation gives CASSVGFEETQYF.

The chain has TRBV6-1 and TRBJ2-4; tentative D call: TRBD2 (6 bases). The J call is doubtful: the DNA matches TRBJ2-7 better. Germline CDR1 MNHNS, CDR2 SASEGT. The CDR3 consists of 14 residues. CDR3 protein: CASSIGGPGNEQYF. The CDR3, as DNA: TGTGCCAGCAGTATTGGAGGGCCGGGAAACGAGCAGTACTTC.

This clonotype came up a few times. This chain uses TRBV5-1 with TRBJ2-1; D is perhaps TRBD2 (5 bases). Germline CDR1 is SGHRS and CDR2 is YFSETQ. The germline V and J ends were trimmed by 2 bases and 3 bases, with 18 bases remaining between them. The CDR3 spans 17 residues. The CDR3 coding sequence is TGCGCCAGCAGCTTAGGAGGTACGGTCTCCTACTACAATGAGCAGTTCTTC. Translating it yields CASSLGGTVSYYNEQFF. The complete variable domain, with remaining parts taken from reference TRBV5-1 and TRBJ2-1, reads KAGVTQTPRYLIKTRGQQVTLSCSPISGHRSVSWYQQTPGQGLQFLFEYFSETQRNKGNFPGRFSGRQFSNSRSEMNVSTLELGDSALYLCASSLGGTVSYYNEQFFGPGTRLTVL.

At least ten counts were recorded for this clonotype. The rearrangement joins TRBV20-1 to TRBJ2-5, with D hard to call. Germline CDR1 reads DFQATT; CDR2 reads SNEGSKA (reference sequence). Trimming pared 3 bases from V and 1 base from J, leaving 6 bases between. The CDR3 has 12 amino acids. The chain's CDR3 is CSARGGQETQYF. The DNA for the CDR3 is TGCAGTGCTAGGGGCGGCCAAGAGACCCAGTACTTC.

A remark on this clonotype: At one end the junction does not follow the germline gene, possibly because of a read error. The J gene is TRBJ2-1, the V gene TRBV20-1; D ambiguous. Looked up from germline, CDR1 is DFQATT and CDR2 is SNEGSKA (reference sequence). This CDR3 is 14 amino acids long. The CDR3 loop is CNARDRSSYNEQFF. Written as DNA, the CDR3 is TGCAATGCTAGAGATAGGAGTTCCTACAATGAGCAGTTCTTC.

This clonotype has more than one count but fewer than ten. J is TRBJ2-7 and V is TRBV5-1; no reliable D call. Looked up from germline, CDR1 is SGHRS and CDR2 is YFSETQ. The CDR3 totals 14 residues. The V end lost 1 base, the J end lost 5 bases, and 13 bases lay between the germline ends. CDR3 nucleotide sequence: TGCGCCAGCAGCTTGAAACCCTCCGCCCACGAGCAGTACTTC. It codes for CASSLKPSAHEQYF.

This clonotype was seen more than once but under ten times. CDR3 in amino acids: CATSGLAGSVEQFF. The CDR3 DNA reads TGTGCCACCAGCGGACTAGCGGGCTCGGTTGAGCAGTTCTTC. This chain connects TRBV15 to TRBJ2-1; 11 positions match TRBD2. CDR3 length equals 14 residues. Germline V lookup: CDR1 LNHNV, CDR2 YYDKDF (reference sequence). V dropped 5 bases and J dropped 9; count of bases not matched to a gene: 6.

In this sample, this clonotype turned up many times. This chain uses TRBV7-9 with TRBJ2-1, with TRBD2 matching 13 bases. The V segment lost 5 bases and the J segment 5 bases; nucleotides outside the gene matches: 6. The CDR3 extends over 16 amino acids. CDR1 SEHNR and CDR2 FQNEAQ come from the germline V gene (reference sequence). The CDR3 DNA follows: TGTGCCAGCAGCCCTACTAGCGGGAGGGCCGACAATGAGCAGTTCTTC. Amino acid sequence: CASSPTSGRADNEQFF.

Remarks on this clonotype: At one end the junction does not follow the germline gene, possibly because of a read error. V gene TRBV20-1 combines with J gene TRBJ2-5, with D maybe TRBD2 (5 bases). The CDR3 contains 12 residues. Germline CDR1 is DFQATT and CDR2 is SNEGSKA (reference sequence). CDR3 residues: CSTRTTQETQYF. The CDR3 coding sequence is TGCAGTACTAGAACTACCCAAGAGACCCAGTACTTC.

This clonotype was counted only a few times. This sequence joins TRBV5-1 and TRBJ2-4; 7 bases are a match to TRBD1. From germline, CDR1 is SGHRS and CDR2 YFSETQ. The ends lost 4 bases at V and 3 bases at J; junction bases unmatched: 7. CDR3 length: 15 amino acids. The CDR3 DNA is TGCGCCAGCAGCCCTAGGGGGCAGGTCAAAAACATTCAGTACTTC. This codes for CASSPRGQVKNIQYF.

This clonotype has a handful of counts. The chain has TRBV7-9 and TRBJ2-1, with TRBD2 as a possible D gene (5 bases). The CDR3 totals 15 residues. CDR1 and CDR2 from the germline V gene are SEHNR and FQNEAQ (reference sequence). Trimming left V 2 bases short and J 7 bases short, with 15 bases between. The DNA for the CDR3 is TGTGCCAGCAGCTTACTTTTTAGGCTAGCTAATGAGCAGTTCTTC. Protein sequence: CASSLLFRLANEQFF. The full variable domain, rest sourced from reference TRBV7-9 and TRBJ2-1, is DTGVSQNPRHKITKRGQNVTFRCDPISEHNRLYWYRQTLGQGPEFLTYFQNEAQLEKSRLLSDRFSAERPKGSFSTLEIQRTEQGDSAMYLCASSLLFRLANEQFFGPGTRLTVL.

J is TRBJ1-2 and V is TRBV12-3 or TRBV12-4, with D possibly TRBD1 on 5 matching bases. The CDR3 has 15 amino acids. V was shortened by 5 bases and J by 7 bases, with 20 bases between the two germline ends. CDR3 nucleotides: TGTGCCAGCAGTGACCGGGGACGAGGTGTTACTGGCTACACCTTC. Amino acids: CASSDRGRGVTGYTF.

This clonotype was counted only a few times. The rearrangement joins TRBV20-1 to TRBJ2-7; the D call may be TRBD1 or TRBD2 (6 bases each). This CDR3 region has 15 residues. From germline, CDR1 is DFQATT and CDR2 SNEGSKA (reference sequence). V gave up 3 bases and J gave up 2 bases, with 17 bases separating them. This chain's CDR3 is CSASSGRGLTYEQYF. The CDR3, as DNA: TGCAGTGCTAGTAGTGGCAGGGGACTCACCTACGAGCAGTACTTC.

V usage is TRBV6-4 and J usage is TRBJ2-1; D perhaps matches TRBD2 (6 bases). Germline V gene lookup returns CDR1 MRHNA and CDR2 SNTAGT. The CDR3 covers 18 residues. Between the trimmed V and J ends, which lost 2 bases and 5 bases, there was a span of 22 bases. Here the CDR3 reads CASSDDSAGWGENNEQFF. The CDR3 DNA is TGTGCCAGCAGTGACGATTCGGCCGGATGGGGGGAAAACAATGAGCAGTTCTTC.

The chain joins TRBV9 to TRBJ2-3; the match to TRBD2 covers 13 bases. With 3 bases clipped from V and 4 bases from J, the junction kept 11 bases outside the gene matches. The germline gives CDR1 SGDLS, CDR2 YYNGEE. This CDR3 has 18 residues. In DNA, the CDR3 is TGTGCCAGCAGCGGAGGGATCGGACTAGCGGGAGTCGCAGATACGCAGTATTTT. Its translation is CASSGGIGLAGVADTQYF.

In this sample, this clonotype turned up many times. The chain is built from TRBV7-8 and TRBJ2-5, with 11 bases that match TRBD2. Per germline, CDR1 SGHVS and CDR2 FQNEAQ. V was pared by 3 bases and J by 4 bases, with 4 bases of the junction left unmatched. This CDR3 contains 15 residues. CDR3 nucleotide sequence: TGTGCCAGCAGCTTTCTAGCGGGGGGATCAGAGACCCAGTACTTC. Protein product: CASSFLAGGSETQYF.

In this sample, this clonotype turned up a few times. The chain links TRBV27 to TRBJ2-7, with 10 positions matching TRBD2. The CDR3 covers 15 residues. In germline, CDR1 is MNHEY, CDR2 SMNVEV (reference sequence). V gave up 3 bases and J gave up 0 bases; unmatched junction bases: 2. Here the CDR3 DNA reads TGTGCCAGCAGTTTTCTAGCGGGAGACTCCTACGAGCAGTACTTC. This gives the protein CASSFLAGDSYEQYF.

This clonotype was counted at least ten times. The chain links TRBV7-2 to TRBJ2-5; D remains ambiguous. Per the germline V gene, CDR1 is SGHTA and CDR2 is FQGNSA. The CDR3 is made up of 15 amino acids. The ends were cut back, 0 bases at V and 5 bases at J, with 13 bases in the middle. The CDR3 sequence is CASSLALTGWETQYF. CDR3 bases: TGTGCCAGCAGCTTAGCTCTTACTGGGTGGGAGACCCAGTACTTC.

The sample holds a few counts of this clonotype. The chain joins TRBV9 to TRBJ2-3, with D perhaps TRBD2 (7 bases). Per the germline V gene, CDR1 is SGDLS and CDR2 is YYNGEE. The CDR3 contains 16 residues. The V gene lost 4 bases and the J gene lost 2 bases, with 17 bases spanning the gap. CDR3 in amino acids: CASSPRRGATTDTQYF. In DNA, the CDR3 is TGTGCCAGCAGCCCAAGACGGGGGGCAACCACAGATACGCAGTATTTT.

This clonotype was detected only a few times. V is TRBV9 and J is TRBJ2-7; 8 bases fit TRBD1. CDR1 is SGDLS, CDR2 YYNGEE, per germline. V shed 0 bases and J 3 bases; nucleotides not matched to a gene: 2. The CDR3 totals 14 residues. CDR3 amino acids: CASSVEQGGYEQYF. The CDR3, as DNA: TGTGCCAGCAGCGTAGAACAGGGGGGCTACGAGCAGTACTTC.

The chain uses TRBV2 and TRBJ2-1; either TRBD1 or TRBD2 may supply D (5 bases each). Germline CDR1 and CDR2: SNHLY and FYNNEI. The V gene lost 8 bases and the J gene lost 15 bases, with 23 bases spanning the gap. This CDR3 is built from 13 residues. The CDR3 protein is CASRMHPGTWWFF. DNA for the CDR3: TGTGCCAGCCGGATGCATCCAGGGACCTGGTGGTTCTTC.

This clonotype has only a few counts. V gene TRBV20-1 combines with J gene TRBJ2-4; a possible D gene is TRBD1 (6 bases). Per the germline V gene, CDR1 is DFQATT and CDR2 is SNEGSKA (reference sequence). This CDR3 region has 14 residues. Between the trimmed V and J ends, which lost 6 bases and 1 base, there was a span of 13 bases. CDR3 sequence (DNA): TGCAGTGCCGACGCAGGGGACGCCAAAAACATTCAGTACTTC. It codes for CSADAGDAKNIQYF.

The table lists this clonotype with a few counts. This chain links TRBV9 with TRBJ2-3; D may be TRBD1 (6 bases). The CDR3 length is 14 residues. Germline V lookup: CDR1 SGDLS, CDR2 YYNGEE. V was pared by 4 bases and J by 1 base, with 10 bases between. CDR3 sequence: CASSLGHGTDTQYF. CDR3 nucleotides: TGTGCCAGCAGCTTGGGACACGGCACAGATACGCAGTATTTT.

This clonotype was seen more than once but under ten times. Here the CDR3 DNA reads TGTGCCAGCAGCTCGGGACAGGGGGCGCGGGAGACCCAGTACTTC. It translates to CASSSGQGARETQYF. The rearrangement uses TRBV7-9 and TRBJ2-5; TRBD1 aligns across 12 bases. Germline CDR1 reads SEHNR; CDR2 reads FQNEAQ (reference sequence). The CDR3 loop spans 15 amino acids. The V segment lost 4 bases and the J segment 5 bases; nucleotides outside the gene matches: 5.

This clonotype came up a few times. The CDR3 DNA reads as TGCGCCAGCAGTGAGGGTATGGTCTCTGGGGCCAACGTCCTGACTTTC. This translates into CASSEGMVSGANVLTF. This rearrangement joins TRBV10-2 to TRBJ2-6; D is undetermined. Germline V gives CDR1 WSHSY, CDR2 SAAADI. V was shortened by 2 bases and J by 0 bases, with 8 bases between the two germline ends. This CDR3 contains 16 residues.

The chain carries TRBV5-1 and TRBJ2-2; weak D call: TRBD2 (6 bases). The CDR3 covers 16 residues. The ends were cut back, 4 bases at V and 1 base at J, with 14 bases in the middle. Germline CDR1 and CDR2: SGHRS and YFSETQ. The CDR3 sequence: CASSLEGSGNTGELFF. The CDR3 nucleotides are TGCGCCAGCAGCCTGGAGGGTAGCGGGAACACCGGGGAGCTGTTTTTT.

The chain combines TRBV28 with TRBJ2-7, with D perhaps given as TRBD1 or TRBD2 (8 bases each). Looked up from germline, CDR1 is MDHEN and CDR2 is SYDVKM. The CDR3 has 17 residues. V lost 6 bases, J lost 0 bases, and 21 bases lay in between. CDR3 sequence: CASRSPGGTGDSYEQYF. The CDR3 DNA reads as TGTGCCAGCAGATCACCGGGGGGGACAGGTGACTCCTACGAGCAGTACTTC.

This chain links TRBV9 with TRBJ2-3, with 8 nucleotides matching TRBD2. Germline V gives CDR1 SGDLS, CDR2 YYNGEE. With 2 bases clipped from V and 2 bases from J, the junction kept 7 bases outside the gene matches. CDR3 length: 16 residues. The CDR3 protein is CASSVAGGQVTDTQYF. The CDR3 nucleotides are TGTGCCAGCAGCGTGGCGGGGGGACAAGTCACAGATACGCAGTATTTT.

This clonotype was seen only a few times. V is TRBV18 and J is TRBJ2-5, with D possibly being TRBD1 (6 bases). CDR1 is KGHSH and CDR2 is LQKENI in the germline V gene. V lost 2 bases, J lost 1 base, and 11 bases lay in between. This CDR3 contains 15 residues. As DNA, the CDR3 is TGTGCCAGCTCACCAAGAGGACAGCTCCAAGAGACCCAGTACTTC. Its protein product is CASSPRGQLQETQYF.